Listed below are T cell receptor beta chains from one sample, sequenced in a study of cytomegalovirus exposure and HLA in healthy donors. Clones were sequenced by immunoSEQ multiplex PCR, and TCRdb holds only the in-frame ones, with some missing. The data show about 130,000 clones, approximately 10% seen once. Sequencing was done on a sample of PBMCs. The source of these receptors is a woman between 18 and 30 years old in good health and CMV-seropositive. Both conserved end residues are part of each CDR3. A D gene is named only where the DNA matches it firmly. Rows may omit the clone size; those that give it use once, few, many or a size class.

d_gene: -
abundance: -
v_gene: TRBV6-1
j_gene: TRBJ2-4
len: 13
CDR3nt: TGTGCCATCGACCAGGGGACCAAAAACATTCAGTACTTC
CDR3aa: CAIDQGTKNIQYF

d_gene: -
abundance: -
v_gene: TRBV11-2
j_gene: TRBJ2-5
len: 13
CDR3nt: TGTGCCAGCAGCTTATTAAATAAAGAGACCCAGTACTTC
CDR3aa: CASSLLNKETQYF

d_gene: -
abundance: -
v_gene: TRBV11-2
j_gene: TRBJ1-1
len: 14
CDR3nt: TGTGCCAGCAGCTTGACAGGATCGAAGGGTGAAGCTTTCTTT
CDR3aa: CASSLTGSKGEAFF

d_gene: -
abundance: few
v_gene: TRBV5-1
j_gene: TRBJ2-7
len: 14
CDR3nt: TGCGCCAGCAGCTTGGTAGAATTCTCCTACGAGCAGTACTTC
CDR3aa: CASSLVEFSYEQYF

d_gene: TRBD2
abundance: -
v_gene: TRBV28
j_gene: TRBJ2-2
len: 15
CDR3nt: TGTGCCAGCATCGACAGCGGGAGAGAAACCGGGGAGCTGTTTTTT
CDR3aa: CASIDSGRETGELFF

d_gene: -
abundance: few
v_gene: TRBV4-1
j_gene: TRBJ1-3
len: 14
CDR3nt: TGCGCCAGCAGCCAAGTCTACTCTGGAAACACCATATATTTT
CDR3aa: CASSQVYSGNTIYF

d_gene: TRBD1
abundance: -
v_gene: TRBV11-1
j_gene: TRBJ2-7
len: 15
CDR3nt: TGTGCCAGCAGCAAACACGGGACAGCCACCTACGAGCAGTACTTC
CDR3aa: CASSKHGTATYEQYF

d_gene: -
abundance: few
v_gene: TRBV6-6
j_gene: TRBJ2-2
len: 15
CDR3nt: TGTGCCAGCAGCTCTACAGGGTCGAACACCGGGGAGCTGTTTTTT
CDR3aa: CASSSTGSNTGELFF

d_gene: -
abundance: few
v_gene: TRBV5-6
j_gene: TRBJ1-5
len: 15
CDR3nt: TGTGCCAGCAGCTTTGGCGGCCTTGTCTATCAGCCCCAGCATTTT
CDR3aa: CASSFGGLVYQPQHF

d_gene: -
abundance: few
v_gene: TRBV6-6
j_gene: TRBJ2-7
len: 13
CDR3nt: TGTGCCAGCAGTTACTCACAGATCTACGAGCAGTACTTC
CDR3aa: CASSYSQIYEQYF

d_gene: -
abundance: few
v_gene: TRBV6-5
j_gene: TRBJ1-3
len: 14
CDR3nt: TGTGCCAGCAGTGGGACATACTCTGGAAACACCATATATTTT
CDR3aa: CASSGTYSGNTIYF

d_gene: -
abundance: few
v_gene: TRBV7-2
j_gene: TRBJ1-1
len: 16
CDR3nt: TGTGCCAGCAGCTTTACCCCGACAGGCTACAGGACTGAAGCTTTCTTT
CDR3aa: CASSFTPTGYRTEAFF

d_gene: TRBD1
abundance: few
v_gene: TRBV25-1
j_gene: TRBJ1-1
len: 14
CDR3nt: TGTGCCAGCAGTTATGAGGGGGCCCGGACTGAAGCTTTCTTT
CDR3aa: CASSYEGARTEAFF

d_gene: -
abundance: few
v_gene: TRBV30
j_gene: TRBJ2-7
len: 14
CDR3nt: TGTGCCTGGAGGGACACCCGGAGCTCCTACGAGCAGTACTTC
CDR3aa: CAWRDTRSSYEQYF

d_gene: -
abundance: -
v_gene: TRBV11-2
j_gene: TRBJ2-2
len: 15
CDR3nt: TGTGCCAGCAGCTTCAAATCGGGGGGCCGCGGGGAGCTGTTTTTT
CDR3aa: CASSFKSGGRGELFF

d_gene: -
abundance: few
v_gene: TRBV28
j_gene: TRBJ2-7
len: 14
CDR3nt: TGTGCCAGCAGCCTCTCCATCGGCCGCGGCGGGCAGTACTTC
CDR3aa: CASSLSIGRGGQYF

d_gene: -
abundance: -
v_gene: TRBV7-3
j_gene: TRBJ2-2
len: 14
CDR3nt: TGTGCCAGCAGCACGACTGGGAACACCGGGGAGCTGTTTTTT
CDR3aa: CASSTTGNTGELFF

d_gene: -
abundance: -
v_gene: TRBV4-2
j_gene: TRBJ2-3
len: 19
CDR3nt: TGTGCCAGCAGCCAAGATGGGGGCGGGGAGGGAGGGAGCACAGATACGCAGTATTTT
CDR3aa: CASSQDGGGEGGSTDTQYF

d_gene: -
abundance: few
v_gene: TRBV19
j_gene: TRBJ2-7
len: 13
CDR3nt: TGTGCCACGCGGGACAGCGGATTCCACGAGCAGTACTTC
CDR3aa: CATRDSGFHEQYF

d_gene: TRBD2
abundance: -
v_gene: TRBV5-1
j_gene: TRBJ2-5
len: 14
CDR3nt: TGCGCCAGCAGCCTTAGCGGGAACCAAGAGACCCAGTACTTC
CDR3aa: CASSLSGNQETQYF

d_gene: -
abundance: few
v_gene: TRBV28
j_gene: TRBJ2-1
len: 11
CDR3nt: TGTGCCAGCAGTATCCCAGGTGAGCAGTTCTTC
CDR3aa: CASSIPGEQFF

d_gene: TRBD2
abundance: -
v_gene: TRBV9
j_gene: TRBJ2-5
len: 20
CDR3nt: TGTGCCAGCAGCGTAGATGAGGGTTGGGGACTAGCGGGAGCGGAAGAGACCCAGTACTTC
CDR3aa: CASSVDEGWGLAGAEETQYF

d_gene: TRBD2
abundance: -
v_gene: TRBV7-9
j_gene: TRBJ2-1
len: 14
CDR3nt: TGTGCCAGCAGCTTTAGCGGGAGCGGGAATGAGCAGTTCTTC
CDR3aa: CASSFSGSGNEQFF

d_gene: -
abundance: -
v_gene: TRBV28
j_gene: TRBJ1-2
len: 15
CDR3nt: TGTGCCAGCAGTTTATTAGGGGCTCGGAGCTATGGCTACACCTTC
CDR3aa: CASSLLGARSYGYTF

d_gene: -
abundance: few
v_gene: TRBV15
j_gene: TRBJ1-5
len: 14
CDR3nt: TGTGCCACCAGCAGAGAACAGGGCAGTCAGCCCCAGCATTTT
CDR3aa: CATSREQGSQPQHF

d_gene: TRBD1
abundance: few
v_gene: TRBV5-4
j_gene: TRBJ2-2
len: 14
CDR3nt: TGTGCCAGCAGCGACGAGGACAGGGCGGGGGAGCTGTTTTTT
CDR3aa: CASSDEDRAGELFF

d_gene: -
abundance: few
v_gene: TRBV7-7
j_gene: TRBJ2-2
len: 13
CDR3nt: TGTGCTAGCAGCCCCCTGAGCACCGGGGAGCTGTTTTTT
CDR3aa: CASSPLSTGELFF

d_gene: -
abundance: -
v_gene: TRBV25-1
j_gene: TRBJ2-2
len: 15
CDR3nt: TGTGCCAGCAGTGAACTCGCAGGAAACACCGGGGAGCTGTTTTTT
CDR3aa: CASSELAGNTGELFF

d_gene: -
abundance: -
v_gene: TRBV4-1
j_gene: TRBJ1-2
len: 15
CDR3nt: TGCGCCAGCAGCCAAGAGGCGGGACCTAACTATGGCTACACCTTC
CDR3aa: CASSQEAGPNYGYTF

d_gene: -
abundance: -
v_gene: TRBV27
j_gene: TRBJ2-3
len: 12
CDR3nt: TGTGCCAGCAGCCCCTTCACCGGGACGCAGTATTTT
CDR3aa: CASSPFTGTQYF

d_gene: TRBD1
abundance: many
v_gene: TRBV11-2
j_gene: TRBJ1-3
len: 16
CDR3nt: TGTGCCAGCAAGGAGACAGGGGACCCAGCGGGAAACACCATATATTTT
CDR3aa: CASKETGDPAGNTIYF

d_gene: -
abundance: -
v_gene: TRBV6-6
j_gene: TRBJ2-6
len: 16
CDR3nt: TGTGCCAGCAGTTACTATACAGGGCCGGGGGCCAACGTCCTGACTTTC
CDR3aa: CASSYYTGPGANVLTF

d_gene: TRBD1
abundance: -
v_gene: TRBV7-9
j_gene: TRBJ2-5
len: 15
CDR3nt: TGTGCCAGCAGCTCACTACAGGGGGATAAAGAGACCCAGTACTTC
CDR3aa: CASSSLQGDKETQYF

d_gene: -
abundance: few
v_gene: TRBV19
j_gene: TRBJ1-2
len: 12
CDR3nt: TGTGCCAGTAGTAGGAGTGACGGTGGCTACACCTTC
CDR3aa: CASSRSDGGYTF

d_gene: TRBD1
abundance: -
v_gene: TRBV6-1
j_gene: TRBJ2-7
len: 19
CDR3nt: TGTGCCAGCAGTGAAAAGGGGACAGCATTTGAATTCTACTCCTACGAGCAGTACTTC
CDR3aa: CASSEKGTAFEFYSYEQYF

d_gene: -
abundance: few
v_gene: TRBV25-1
j_gene: TRBJ2-3
len: 14
CDR3nt: TGTGCCAGCAGGTTAACGGGGGGCACAGATACGCAGTATTTT
CDR3aa: CASRLTGGTDTQYF

d_gene: TRBD1
abundance: few
v_gene: TRBV18
j_gene: TRBJ1-2
len: 16
CDR3nt: TGTGCCAGCTCACCTTATGGGACAGGGGCTGACTATGGCTACACCTTC
CDR3aa: CASSPYGTGADYGYTF

d_gene: -
abundance: -
v_gene: TRBV7-9
j_gene: TRBJ1-1
len: 14
CDR3nt: TGTGCCAGCAGCTTAGTACAACCGAACACTGAAGCTTTCTTT
CDR3aa: CASSLVQPNTEAFF

d_gene: TRBD2
abundance: few
v_gene: TRBV7-9
j_gene: TRBJ2-1
len: 15
CDR3nt: TGTGCCAGCAGCTCACCGGGACTAGCGGGACACGAGCAGTTCTTC
CDR3aa: CASSSPGLAGHEQFF

d_gene: -
abundance: -
v_gene: TRBV18
j_gene: TRBJ1-1
len: 15
CDR3nt: TGTGCCAGCTCACCGAGGGACATCGGTTTCTCTGAAGCTTTCTTT
CDR3aa: CASSPRDIGFSEAFF

d_gene: -
abundance: -
v_gene: TRBV10-3
j_gene: TRBJ1-2
len: 16
CDR3nt: TGTGCCATCAGTGAGTCGGCAGGACTTATTAACTATGGCTACACCTTC
CDR3aa: CAISESAGLINYGYTF

d_gene: TRBD2
abundance: -
v_gene: TRBV6-1
j_gene: TRBJ2-3
len: 19
CDR3nt: TGTGCCAGCAGTGGCTCCGGGACTAGCGGGAGCCTGGGAACAGATACGCAGTATTTT
CDR3aa: CASSGSGTSGSLGTDTQYF

d_gene: TRBD1
abundance: -
v_gene: TRBV6-5
j_gene: TRBJ1-6
len: 14
CDR3nt: TGTGCCAGCAAAACCGGGACAGAGAATTCACCCCTCCACTTT
CDR3aa: CASKTGTENSPLHF

d_gene: TRBD1
abundance: -
v_gene: TRBV5-1
j_gene: TRBJ2-6
len: 15
CDR3nt: TGCGCCAGCAGCAAACAGGGGGCCGGGGCCAACGTCCTGACTTTC
CDR3aa: CASSKQGAGANVLTF

d_gene: TRBD2
abundance: -
v_gene: TRBV4-1
j_gene: TRBJ2-1
len: 15
CDR3nt: TGCGCCAGCAGCCATAAGATCTTAGCGGGAGATGAGCAGTTCTTC
CDR3aa: CASSHKILAGDEQFF

d_gene: -
abundance: -
v_gene: TRBV6-5
j_gene: TRBJ2-3
len: 13
CDR3nt: TGTGCCAGCAAGCAGGGTGGCGCAGATACGCAGTATTTT
CDR3aa: CASKQGGADTQYF

d_gene: -
abundance: -
v_gene: TRBV19
j_gene: TRBJ1-2
len: 12
CDR3nt: TGTGCCAGTACCCCCACAGGGAGTGGCTACACCTTC
CDR3aa: CASTPTGSGYTF

d_gene: -
abundance: -
v_gene: TRBV5-1
j_gene: TRBJ1-1
len: 14
CDR3nt: TGCGCCAGCAGCTCCGGGACACTGAACACTGAAGCTTTCTTT
CDR3aa: CASSSGTLNTEAFF

d_gene: -
abundance: -
v_gene: TRBV29-1
j_gene: TRBJ1-5
len: 13
CDR3nt: TGCAGCGTTGAAATGGGGAGGAATCAGCCCCAGCATTTT
CDR3aa: CSVEMGRNQPQHF

d_gene: -
abundance: few
v_gene: TRBV29-1
j_gene: TRBJ1-1
len: 12
CDR3nt: TGCAGCGTTCAGGTTATGAACACTGAAGCTTTCTTT
CDR3aa: CSVQVMNTEAFF

d_gene: -
abundance: -
v_gene: TRBV7-9
j_gene: TRBJ1-4
len: 14
CDR3nt: TGTGCCAGCAGCGCGGCCGGGGGTTATGAAAAACTGTTTTTT
CDR3aa: CASSAAGGYEKLFF

d_gene: TRBD2
abundance: few
v_gene: TRBV2
j_gene: TRBJ2-7
len: 12
CDR3nt: TGTGCCATTACTAGCGGACCCTACGAGCAGTACTTC
CDR3aa: CAITSGPYEQYF

d_gene: TRBD2
abundance: few
v_gene: TRBV4-2
j_gene: TRBJ2-3
len: 17
CDR3nt: TGTGCCAGCAGCCAAGCTCGCCGGGAGGGTTTCACAGATACGCAGTATTTT
CDR3aa: CASSQARREGFTDTQYF

d_gene: TRBD1
abundance: -
v_gene: TRBV6-1
j_gene: TRBJ1-5
len: 13
CDR3nt: TGTGCCAGCATGGGGCAGGGGGATCAGCCCCAGCATTTT
CDR3aa: CASMGQGDQPQHF

d_gene: -
abundance: -
v_gene: TRBV4-2
j_gene: TRBJ2-7
len: 17
CDR3nt: TGTGCCAGCAGCCAAGACTCCGGGACTGCTAGCTCCTACGAGCAGTACTTC
CDR3aa: CASSQDSGTASSYEQYF

d_gene: -
abundance: -
v_gene: TRBV9
j_gene: TRBJ2-3
len: 14
CDR3nt: TGTGCCAGCAGCCCCCGAGTCGGGTATGATACGCAGTATTTT
CDR3aa: CASSPRVGYDTQYF